This record concerns one TCR beta chain sequence. What antigen it recognizes has not been identified. Base-call qualities are not available, and no considerably larger clone is one nucleotide away. This record comes from a study of cytomegalovirus exposure and HLA in healthy donors (dated by TCRdb to the late 2010s). At the level of the whole study: According to an earlier analysis of 587 of the donors, about 170 million T cells yielded over 90 million unique TCR beta sequences and approximately 300 Gb of sequence data. An early release that covered some 630 HLA-typed donors contained approximately 300 gigabases of sequencing data and 80 million or so unique TCR sequences. Of the 350 to 450 genotyped donors, roughly 76% were placed in the genetic ancestry cluster associated with self-reported Caucasian donors. The study aimed to test whether signatures of past pathogen exposure could be identified by cataloging public T cell receptors. The T cell repertoires of under 700 subjects were profiled by immunosequencing and related to cytomegalovirus serostatus. Besides the first cohort of roughly 640 subjects, a separate validation cohort made up of 90 to 150 different subjects was used. High-throughput TCR immunosequencing, statistical association of individual TCRs with disease status, and machine learning were combined to predict cytomegalovirus infection status. In a later analysis, previously published TCR beta repertoires from fewer than 750 donors were re-analyzed and high-resolution HLA genotyping was added so that TCR occurrence patterns could be studied. In the later analysis, no new phenotypic data were used to find candidate immune exposures; instead, reliance was placed on TCR beta sequences and their occurrence across donors. An earlier analysis of a few hundred of the donors applied high-throughput TCR beta sequencing to assess whether each TCR beta V gene segment acted as functional or pseudogenic. Donor age, sex, ethnicity and CMV serostatus were compiled alongside the repertoire data. Genome-wide SNP genotypes for about three fifths of the roughly 700 donors were used in a later genetic analysis, which treated that subset as a discovery cohort. Every discovery cohort repertoire had been produced on one sequencing platform. Both class I and class II loci were covered by HLA typing, at four-digit resolution. The number of donors typed differed by locus, with roughly 620-630 for A, B, C, DRB1 and DQB1, more than 500 for DQA1, about 610 for DPA1, and 400 to 490 for DPB1. Roughly 5 DR-DQ haplotypes were handled as single units for association and clustering, since linkage in the cohort was strong. Among around 400 genotyped donors of the cohort, an average of around 250,000 unique TCR beta nucleotide sequences was sequenced per donor, of which 15% to 20% were non-productive. What the work shows at the level of the full study, not this receptor alone: The presence/absence analyses assumed that sequencing depth was roughly uniform across donors, and that assumption may not be true. Most TCR sequences were seen in very few donors, while some public TCRs were found in many individuals. A further reported finding was that TCR beta sequences accurately predicted the HLA-A and HLA-B alleles for most subjects in the first cohort. A later analysis found that TCR association rates varied across HLA loci, with DRB1 alleles showing the most associated TCRs and HLA-C alleles the fewest. An association between a missense DCLRE1C variant and V-gene and J-gene trimming of TCR beta chains was found in a later genetic analysis and replicated in an independent cohort. Because counts were too low, seventeen rarely observed V segments, including chromosome 9 orphons, were excluded from the earlier analysis of under 650 of the donors. Compared with equally common non-associated chains, HLA-associated TCR beta chains in a later analysis were more clonally expanded and had lower generation probabilities. In a later genetic analysis, fewer N-insertions in productive TCRs were reported among donors in an Asian-associated ancestry cluster than the roughly 700-donor mean. A cluster of highly shared sequence variants was judged likely to be a technical artifact of the sequencing pipeline. The authors suggested that the approach could potentially be generalized to other disease states and immunological phenotypes. Because some donors lacked HLA typing at each locus, the association tests relied only on the typed subset. Because the 87-base-pair reads could not distinguish some IMGT-functional V segments, including TRBV6-2 and TRBV6-3, those segments were excluded. This cohort had only TCR beta chains sequenced, and the lack of alpha or paired-chain data limited which features could be detected. A later analysis reported that several top co-occurrence clusters appeared linked to parvovirus B19, influenza, CMV and Epstein-Barr virus. According to a later analysis, most CMV-associated TCR beta chains appeared to be HLA-restricted, and the HLA associations seemed to be driven largely by CMV exposure. Immune exposure information for the cohort was limited to CMV serostatus. When HLA alleles, especially DR and DQ, strongly co-occurred, attributing TCR associations to individual alleles was difficult. A total of roughly 160 TCR beta chains were listed by the study as associated with cytomegalovirus. At a false discovery rate of 0.05, a later analysis linked roughly 17,000 TCR beta sequences to specific HLA alleles. An earlier analysis of around 500 of the donors showed that most TCR beta V segments appeared in productive rearrangements either about 90% or about 30% of the time, which broadly matched IMGT annotations. Correlated functional status among segregating V segments might be attributable to linkage disequilibrium, but an unknown experimental factor could not be ruled out. The classifier was reported to diagnose cytomegalovirus status with high specificity and sensitivity in both the original and validation cohorts. In vitro tests confirmed that a few of the cytomegalovirus-associated TCR beta chains recognize cytomegalovirus antigens.

Libraries were built with the immunoSEQ multiplex PCR assay. The multiplex PCR relied on a mix of 60 forward primers for TCR Vbeta segments and 13 reverse primers for TCR Jbeta segments. Amplification of the CDR3 region of rearranged TCR beta genes was performed with a multiplex PCR assay on genomic DNA. The amplified TCR beta libraries were sequenced on the Illumina HiSeq System as 87-base-pair reads. In the original analysis: Across the 500 to 700 repertoires, a later analysis counted 80 million or so unique TCR beta chains, 9.5 million to 12 million of which were shared by at least two donors. A nearest-neighbor algorithm error-corrected the raw reads and collapsed the reads into unique sequences, merging closely related sequences to remove PCR and sequencing errors. Alignment of CDR3 sequences to IMGT reference sequences was used to assign V, D and J gene segments. Each retained sequence needed at least a six-nucleotide match to both a V gene segment and a J gene segment. A rearrangement was called productive if the CDR3 had no stop codons and remained in frame with V and J, and every other rearrangement was called non-productive. Following IMGT convention, CDR3 was defined as the stretch from the second conserved V-encoded cysteine to the conserved J-encoded phenylalanine. In an earlier analysis of around 600 of the donors, sequences lacking an unambiguous match to a single V gene segment were excluded. In an earlier analysis of about 590 of the donors, a V segment was called functional when productive rearrangements were above 56.7%, and segregating when the standard deviation between donors exceeded 5%. To diagnose cytomegalovirus status from the catalog of TCR beta chain sequences, a statistical classification framework was built. In a later analysis, V and J genes were assigned by comparing TCR nucleotide sequences against IMGT/GENE-DB human TR gene sequences. In a later analysis, CDR3 sequences and most-parsimonious VDJ recombination scenarios were assigned using the TCRdist pipeline. In a later analysis, each TCR beta chain was defined by its CDR3 amino acid sequence together with its V-gene family, and reads lacking a unique V-gene family were excluded. To address suspected cross-contamination and a sequencing artifact, a later analysis removed roughly 640 highly shared, low-generation-probability nucleotide sequences. In a later analysis, a clonal expansion index was calculated for each public chain from normalized within-repertoire ranks of inferred template counts. A later analysis computed generation probabilities with a VDJ recombination model fitted to out-of-frame rearrangements, and checked the results against IGoR. In a later analysis, hypergeometric tests were used to score TCR-TCR, TCR-HLA and TCR-CMV co-occurrence, with a repertoire-size bias correction applied to TCR pairs. In a later analysis, false discovery rates were estimated by permuting HLA or CMV assignments 20 times. In a later analysis, co-occurring TCRs were grouped with DBSCAN, and TCRdist sequence similarity was added when clustering was performed within HLA-allele-positive subsets. Repertoires with fewer than 30,000 or more than 120,000 public chains, plus five repertoires with anomalous nucleotide sharing, were excluded from co-occurrence clustering. Imported from immuneACCESS, the table was reduced by TCRdb to in-frame sequences with V and J called. These copies leave out some clones; in studies compared against another copy, an unresolved V gene accounts for under half, and the cause of the remainder is not known. That table supplies the V and J calls and clone size; D and trimming were determined from the DNA. The sample contains about 82,000 clones, around 70% of them found a single time. The top ten clonotypes cover around 24% of the sample.

Compared with germline, V lacks 5 bases and J lacks 0 bases; bases without a gene match: 4. The germline V gene specifies SGHRS as CDR1 and YFSETQ as CDR2. From the cysteine through the phenylalanine, the CDR3 covers 14 amino acids. CDR3 DNA only is kept here, 42 bases in frame from base 1. The cohort was made up of several hundred healthy bone marrow donors. At the time of sampling, all cohort members were nominally healthy, though unrecorded immune exposures were likely present. The donor was CMV seropositive and belonged to the group of about 290 seropositive cohort members. Every donor gave a peripheral blood sample, and the peripheral blood mononuclear cells from that sample were used for TCR beta sequencing. The Qiagen DNeasy Blood Extraction Kit was used to extract genomic DNA from the blood cell samples.

This sequence uses TRBV5-1 and TRBJ1-1, with 7 middle bases fitting TRBD1. This sequence originates from a young man in good health and CMV-seropositive. The sample consisted of PBMCs. The CDR3 region reads CASRRDSMNTEAFF. The sequence in DNA is TGCGCCAGCAGGCGGGACAGTATGAACACTGAAGCTTTCTTT.